This passage covers 22 T cell receptor beta chains from one sample sequenced in a study of T cell responses to AZD1222 COVID-19 vaccine. Sequencing used immunoSEQ multiplex PCR; TCRdb keeps in-frame clones, though not all of them. This sample has some 200,000 clones, with just over 90% found just once. The sequencing used peripheral blood, collected 28 days after the second AZD1222 dose. These receptor sequences come from an adult who received the AZD1222 COVID-19 vaccine.

This chain joins TRBV3-1 (or the pseudogene TRBV3-2) and TRBJ1-1; D is uncertain. Trimming stripped 2 bases from V and 7 bases from J, with 11 bases between. The germline V gene encodes CDR1 LGHDT and CDR2 YNNKEL (reference sequence). This CDR3 comprises 13 residues. The CDR3 here is CASSQLQRNEAFF. The CDR3 DNA sequence: TGTGCCAGCAGCCAACTTCAACGGAATGAAGCTTTCTTT.

This chain uses TRBV6-5 with TRBJ1-1; weak D call: TRBD1 (5 bases). The CDR3 has 15 residues. The V and J ends lost 2 bases and 7 bases respectively, with 17 bases between them. Germline V gene data show CDR1 as MNHEY and CDR2 as SVGAGI. The CDR3 DNA is TGTGCCAGCAGTTACGGGGGTGTTGGCAGGGTTGAAGCTTTCTTT. It yields the protein CASSYGGVGRVEAFF.

The gene calls are TRBV6-2 or TRBV6-3 and TRBJ2-1; D remains ambiguous. The CDR3 consists of 14 residues. Trimming removed 3 bases at V and 0 bases at J, with 6 bases between. Germline CDR1 MNHEY, CDR2 SVGEGT. The CDR3, as DNA: TGTGCCAGCAGTTATCAAAGCTCCTACAATGAGCAGTTCTTC. Amino acids: CASSYQSSYNEQFF.

With respect to this clone: Other DNA sequences in the sample encode the same CDR3. The V call is TRBV20-1, the J call TRBJ1-2, with D hard to call. Trimming took 3 bases from V and 5 from J, leaving 7 bases between them. Germline V gives CDR1 DFQATT, CDR2 SNEGSKA (reference sequence). The CDR3 has 11 residues. DNA for the CDR3: TGCAGTGCTAGGGGCCGGTATGGCTACACCTTC. Amino acids: CSARGRYGYTF.

The genes are TRBV28 and TRBJ2-2; D remains ambiguous. Trimming took 4 bases from V and 0 from J, leaving 15 bases between them. CDR1 and CDR2 (germline): MDHEN, SYDVKM. The CDR3 sequence is 17 residues long. Here the CDR3 reads CASSYLDSWANTGELFF. In DNA, the CDR3 is TGTGCCAGCAGTTACCTTGACTCCTGGGCGAACACCGGGGAGCTGTTTTTT. Looking up the rest from reference TRBV28 and TRBJ2-2 gives the full variable domain: DVKVTQSSRYLVKRTGEKVFLECVQDMDHENMFWYRQDPGLGLRLIYFSYDVKMKEKGDIPEGYSVSREKKERFSLILESASTNQTSMYLCASSYLDSWANTGELFFGEGSRLTVL.

This chain links TRBV29-1 with TRBJ1-2; 9 bases map to TRBD1. Germline CDR1 is SQVTM and CDR2 is ANQGSEA. J was trimmed by 5 bases and V by 0 bases; bases with no gene match: 10. This CDR3 is 16 amino acids long. CDR3: CSVEDRRDRVRYGYTF. The CDR3, as DNA: TGCAGCGTTGAAGATCGGCGGGACAGGGTGAGGTATGGCTACACCTTC.

This rearrangement joins TRBV28 to TRBJ2-1, with D perhaps matching TRBD2 (6 bases). From germline, CDR1 is MDHEN and CDR2 SYDVKM. Trimming removed 2 bases at V and 8 bases at J, with 16 bases between. The CDR3 extends over 15 amino acids. DNA for the CDR3: TGTGCCAGCAGTTTAGGGGGGAGTAATAGATATGAGCAGTTCTTC. Translated: CASSLGGSNRYEQFF.

This rearrangement joins TRBV30 to TRBJ2-5, with D possibly matching TRBD2 (5 bases). The V gene's germline CDR1 is GTSNPN and CDR2 SVGIG (reference sequence). CDR3 length equals 13 residues. Trimming took off 1 base at V and 5 bases at J, with 11 bases between the two ends. CDR3 sequence reads: CAWSGEMLETQYF. CDR3 sequence (DNA): TGTGCCTGGAGTGGGGAGATGCTGGAGACCCAGTACTTC.

The chain joins TRBV12-5 to TRBJ1-6, with a possible D match to TRBD1 (5 bases). CDR3 length: 17 amino acids. V was cut by 6 bases and J by 8 bases, with 23 bases left in between. Germline V lookup: CDR1 LGHNT, CDR2 FRNRAP. The CDR3 sequence is CASGHPPRDSKHSPLHF. The CDR3 nucleotides read TGTGCTAGTGGCCATCCCCCCCGGGACTCAAAGCATTCACCCCTCCACTTT.

The chain links TRBV6-5 to TRBJ1-6; TRBD1 agrees at 7 bases. This CDR3 contains 12 residues. Trimming at V came to 8 bases and at J to 8 bases, leaving 3 bases not matched to a gene. The germline CDR1 and CDR2 sequences are MNHEY and SVGAGI. CDR3 residues: CASGGGDSPLHF. The CDR3 region has the DNA TGTGCCAGCGGAGGGGGCGATTCACCCCTCCACTTT.

The chain has TRBV2 and TRBJ2-1, with TRBD2 matching 9 bases. Germline values: CDR1 SNHLY, CDR2 FYNNEI. The CDR3 runs 14 residues. J was trimmed by 6 bases and V by 4 bases; bases with no gene match: 4. CDR3 loop: CASSVGTSINEQFF. As DNA, the CDR3 is TGTGCCAGCAGTGTTGGGACTAGCATCAATGAGCAGTTCTTC.

The V gene is TRBV9, the J gene TRBJ2-1; TRBD2 agrees at 9 bases. This CDR3 has 16 residues. Germline values: CDR1 SGDLS, CDR2 YYNGEE. Losses at the gene ends were 0 bases for V and 2 bases for J; bases not matched to a gene: 3. The CDR3 DNA is TGTGCCAGCAGCGTAGAGGCTAGCGGGGCCTACAATGAGCAGTTCTTC. Its protein product is CASSVEASGAYNEQFF.

The genes are TRBV5-1 and TRBJ1-2, with TRBD1 matching over 7 bases. Germline values: CDR1 SGHRS, CDR2 YFSETQ. This CDR3 is 15 amino acids long. The J segment lost 6 bases and the V segment lost 4 bases, leaving 12 bases of the junction unmatched. CDR3 nucleotide sequence: TGCGCCAGCAGCAACCGGGACAGCTTGTCGGATGGCTACACCTTC. The encoded protein is CASSNRDSLSDGYTF.

The chain has TRBV7-8 and TRBJ1-6; D is perhaps TRBD1 (5 bases). V was clipped by 10 bases and J by 7 bases, with 14 bases between them. The CDR3 has 13 amino acids. Germline V gene lookup returns CDR1 SGHVS and CDR2 FQNEAQ. DNA for the CDR3: TGTGCCATCTCTGACAGAAAGAATTCACCCCTCCACTTT. Amino acids: CAISDRKNSPLHF. Full variable domain (missing parts from reference TRBV7-8 and TRBJ1-6): GAGVSQSPRYKVAKRGQDVALRCDPISGHVSLFWYQQALGQGPEFLTYFQNEAQLDKSGLPSDRFFAERPEGSVSTLKIQRTQQEDSAVYLCAISDRKNSPLHFGNGTRLTVT.

The chain carries TRBV3-1 (or the pseudogene TRBV3-2) and TRBJ2-1, with TRBD2 matching over 13 bases. The CDR3 is 17 residues long. Germline assignment: CDR1 LGHDT and CDR2 YNNKEL (reference sequence). V shed 4 bases, J shed 7 bases, and the junction held 10 bases outside the gene matches. The CDR3 DNA is TGTGCCAGCAGCCCCCCCCCACTAGCGGGAGGGATAAATGAGCAGTTCTTC. Encoded protein: CASSPPPLAGGINEQFF.

The V call is TRBV24-1, the J call TRBJ2-3, with D unclear. Per germline, CDR1 KGHDR and CDR2 SFDVKD. This CDR3 region has 12 residues. Trimming removed 9 bases from V and 2 bases from J, with 8 bases in between. CDR3 DNA sequence: TGTGCCACCTTAGACCTCACAGATACGCAGTATTTT. Translated, it gives CATLDLTDTQYF.

This clone was counted a single time. The chain carries TRBV20-1 and TRBJ2-7; D unclear. Germline assignment: CDR1 DFQATT and CDR2 SNEGSKA (reference sequence). The CDR3 totals 13 residues. Trimming cost V 3 bases and J 3 bases, with 12 bases left between them. CDR3 region: CSASRLVSYEQYF. The DNA for the CDR3 is TGCAGTGCTAGTAGGCTAGTCAGCTACGAGCAGTACTTC.

The sample holds one count of this clone. This chain links TRBV27 with TRBJ1-4; 8 nucleotides agree with TRBD1. With 5 bases clipped from V and 5 bases from J, the junction kept 7 bases outside the gene matches. The CDR3 totals 15 residues. Germline values: CDR1 MNHEY, CDR2 SMNVEV (reference sequence). CDR3 residues: CASSMRTGKNEKLFF. CDR3 in DNA: TGTGCCAGCAGTATGCGGACAGGGAAAAATGAAAAACTGTTTTTT.

The rearrangement links TRBV6-1 to TRBJ1-5, with D possibly TRBD1 on 5 matching bases. This CDR3 is 15 amino acids long. Trimming took 2 bases from V and 0 from J, leaving 8 bases between them. CDR1 and CDR2 from the germline V gene are MNHNS and SASEGT. CDR3 sequence reads: CASSERGYSNQPQHF. CDR3 in DNA: TGTGCCAGCAGTGAAAGGGGTTATAGCAATCAGCCCCAGCATTTT.

The V and J genes are TRBV7-9 and TRBJ2-5, with 7 positions matching TRBD2. The CDR3 spans 14 residues. Germline CDR1 SEHNR, CDR2 FQNEAQ (reference sequence). V gave up 1 base and J gave up 5 bases; unmatched junction bases: 4. The CDR3 here is CASSLERGRETQYF. For the CDR3, the DNA is TGTGCCAGCAGCTTAGAGCGGGGTAGGGAGACCCAGTACTTC. The full variable domain, with the rest looked up from reference TRBV7-9 and TRBJ2-5, is DTGVSQNPRHKITKRGQNVTFRCDPISEHNRLYWYRQTLGQGPEFLTYFQNEAQLEKSRLLSDRFSAERPKGSFSTLEIQRTEQGDSAMYLCASSLERGRETQYFGPGTRLLVL.

The rearrangement uses TRBV2 and TRBJ1-1; unclear D gene. Trimming took off 0 bases at V and 5 bases at J, with 10 bases between the two ends. Looked up from germline, CDR1 is SNHLY and CDR2 is FYNNEI. The CDR3 extends over 14 amino acids. CDR3 loop: CASSEAEGYTEAFF. The CDR3 coding sequence is TGTGCCAGCAGTGAAGCTGAGGGTTATACTGAAGCTTTCTTT.

The rearrangement links TRBV2 to TRBJ2-1; D might be TRBD2 (6 bases). Germline CDR1 reads SNHLY; CDR2 reads FYNNEI. CDR3 length equals 13 residues. The V end lost 1 base, the J end lost 8 bases, and 9 bases lay between the germline ends. The CDR3: CASSEDGEDEQFF. CDR3 sequence (DNA): TGTGCCAGCAGTGAAGATGGGGAGGATGAGCAGTTCTTC.